Presented here are 26 T cell receptor beta chains from one specimen sequenced in a study of blood T cell repertoires in COVID-19. Data came from immunoSEQ multiplex PCR; TCRdb stores just in-frame clones and leaves some out. Altogether 400,000 to 450,000 clones are present, roughly 87% being singletons, with the ten largest covering about 0.6%. The sequencing sample was made of PBMCs or T cells enriched from blood (not recorded which). The receptor set was obtained from a man between 18 and 29 years old who had recovered from COVID-19.

The chain joins TRBV2 to TRBJ1-3; perhaps TRBD1 as D (6 bases). Germline V gene data show CDR1 as SNHLY and CDR2 as FYNNEI. V was pared by 1 base and J by 3 bases, with 10 bases between. The CDR3 spans 15 residues. CDR3 bases: TGTGCCAGCAGTGAAGGAGGGGGTAATGGAAACACCATATATTTT. It translates to CASSEGGGNGNTIYF.

This chain links TRBV27 with TRBJ2-5; 8 positions agree with TRBD2. V lost 4 bases, J lost 7 bases, and 20 bases stayed unmatched. Germline V CDR1 and CDR2: MNHEY, SMNVEV (reference sequence). The length of the CDR3 is 18 residues. This CDR3 reads CASSSYPNSGSKRLTQYF. In nucleotides, the CDR3 is TGTGCCAGCAGTTCTTACCCCAACAGCGGGAGTAAGAGGTTGACCCAGTACTTC.

The chain has TRBV7-9 and TRBJ2-1; TRBD2 might be the D (5 bases). The germline V gene has CDR1 SEHNR and CDR2 FQNEAQ (reference sequence). The CDR3 spans 14 residues. Trimming pared 2 bases from V and 6 bases from J, leaving 11 bases between. In DNA form, the CDR3 reads TGTGCCAGCAGCTTACAGCTTCGGGGCAATGAGCAGTTCTTC. It yields the protein CASSLQLRGNEQFF. Supplemented by reference TRBV7-9 and TRBJ2-1, the full variable domain reads DTGVSQNPRHKITKRGQNVTFRCDPISEHNRLYWYRQTLGQGPEFLTYFQNEAQLEKSRLLSDRFSAERPKGSFSTLEIQRTEQGDSAMYLCASSLQLRGNEQFFGPGTRLTVL.

The chain uses TRBV7-3 and TRBJ1-3, with D unresolved. Trimming removed 5 bases from V and 1 base from J, with 18 bases in between. This CDR3 comprises 17 residues. CDR1 SGHTA and CDR2 FQGTGA come from the germline V gene. The CDR3 loop reads CASSAHLHRGSGNTIYF. CDR3 bases: TGTGCCAGCAGCGCACACCTTCACCGTGGTTCTGGAAACACCATATATTTT.

This chain connects TRBV28 to TRBJ2-1; 9 bases match TRBD1. Losses at the gene ends were 5 bases for V and 4 bases for J; bases not matched to a gene: 9. The CDR3 is 16 residues long. In germline, CDR1 is MDHEN, CDR2 SYDVKM. The CDR3 region is CASSAPGTGIYNEQFF. CDR3 nucleotides: TGTGCCAGCAGTGCCCCCGGGACAGGGATATACAATGAGCAGTTCTTC.

The chain couples TRBV27 to TRBJ1-5; 7 nucleotides agree with TRBD1. There are 14 residues in the CDR3. Germline assignment: CDR1 MNHEY and CDR2 SMNVEV (reference sequence). The trim removed 5 bases at V and 7 bases at J, leaving 8 bases unmatched. CDR3 sequence reads: CASSPDNRGQPQHF. The CDR3 DNA reads as TGTGCCAGCAGTCCCGATAACAGGGGACAGCCCCAGCATTTT.

The chain combines TRBV28 with TRBJ1-6; the match to TRBD1 covers 11 bases. Per germline, CDR1 MDHEN and CDR2 SYDVKM. The V gene end was trimmed by 5 bases and the J gene end by 5 bases; junction bases not matched to a gene: 5. This CDR3 is 16 amino acids long. CDR3 coding DNA: TGTGCCAGCAGTCCCCGGGACAGGGGGGATAATTCACCCCTCCACTTT. Encoded protein: CASSPRDRGDNSPLHF.

The chain has TRBV18 and TRBJ1-5; unclear D gene. The CDR3 length is 15 residues. Trimming removed 1 base from V and 0 bases from J, with 7 bases in between. Germline CDR1 is KGHSH and CDR2 is LQKENI. The CDR3, as DNA: TGTGCCAGCTCACCACAACACCTTAGCAATCAGCCCCAGCATTTT. Amino acid sequence: CASSPQHLSNQPQHF.

The rearrangement joins TRBV5-6 to TRBJ2-7, with 8 bases lining up with TRBD1. The CDR3 length is 14 residues. Unmatched junction bases numbered 9, after V lost 6 bases and J lost 4 bases. Looked up from germline, CDR1 is SGHDT and CDR2 is YYEEEE. Here the CDR3 reads CASNLQGVEYEQYF. In DNA form, the CDR3 reads TGTGCCAGCAATCTACAGGGGGTCGAATACGAGCAGTACTTC.

The rearrangement uses TRBV27 and TRBJ2-2, with D possibly TRBD2 on 7 matching bases. The length of the CDR3 is 16 residues. V was trimmed by 6 bases and J by 3 bases, leaving 17 bases between them. The V gene's germline CDR1 is MNHEY and CDR2 SMNVEV (reference sequence). CDR3 bases: TGTGCCAGCAGGAAAGAGGGGGGGGCCTACACCGGGGAGCTGTTTTTT. This translates into CASRKEGGAYTGELFF.

V is TRBV2 and J is TRBJ1-1; 8 bases align to TRBD1. J gave up 4 bases and V 7 bases, and 5 bases lay outside the gene matches. The CDR3 spans 13 residues. CDR1 is SNHLY, CDR2 FYNNEI, per germline. The CDR3 loop is CASTLTGATEAFF. The CDR3 DNA follows: TGTGCCAGCACTCTGACAGGGGCCACTGAAGCTTTCTTT.

The V call is TRBV3-1 (or the pseudogene TRBV3-2), the J call TRBJ1-4; TRBD1 matches at 7 bases. The germline V gene encodes CDR1 LGHDT and CDR2 YNNKEL (reference sequence). CDR3 length: 18 amino acids. V shed 5 bases, J shed 8 bases, and the junction held 20 bases outside the gene matches. The CDR3 region has the DNA TGTGCCAGCAGCAAGAACGGGGACAGCCGTCTGAATGTGGAAAAACTGTTTTTT. Its translation: CASSKNGDSRLNVEKLFF.

The rearrangement joins TRBV27 to TRBJ2-7; TRBD1 agrees at 10 bases. The J segment lost 7 bases and the V segment lost 4 bases, leaving 4 bases of the junction unmatched. The CDR3 is 13 residues long. The V gene's germline CDR1 is MNHEY and CDR2 SMNVEV (reference sequence). CDR3 sequence (DNA): TGTGCCAGCAGTTGGACAGGGGGTACGGAGCAGTACTTC. As protein: CASSWTGGTEQYF.

The gene calls are TRBV19 and TRBJ2-7; 7 positions match TRBD2. Germline V lookup: CDR1 LNHDA, CDR2 SQIVND (reference sequence). The CDR3 length is 15 residues. Unmatched junction bases numbered 7, after V lost 1 base and J lost 4 bases. The CDR3 nucleotides read TGTGCCAGTAGTATAGCCCCGGGAGGCATTTACGAGCAGTACTTC. Translated, it gives CASSIAPGGIYEQYF. The full variable domain, with the rest looked up from reference TRBV19 and TRBJ2-7, is DGGITQSPKYLFRKEGQNVTLSCEQNLNHDAMYWYRQDPGQGLRLIYYSQIVNDFQKGDIAEGYSVSREKKESFPLTVTSAQKNPTAFYLCASSIAPGGIYEQYFGPGTRLTVT.

Notes on this clone: Relative to the germline gene, one junction end is altered; a read error may explain this. The CDR3 coding sequence is TGCAGTGCTAGTCCAGGGACTAAGTATGGCTACACCTTC. It translates to CSASPGTKYGYTF. The chain joins TRBV20-1 to TRBJ1-2; weak D call: TRBD1 (5 bases). This CDR3 is built from 13 residues. CDR1 DFQATT and CDR2 SNEGSKA come from the germline V gene (reference sequence).

The chain is built from TRBV20-1 and TRBJ2-7; 10 positions match TRBD1. Germline V lookup: CDR1 DFQATT, CDR2 SNEGSKA (reference sequence). There are 15 residues in the CDR3. V lost 3 bases and J lost 5; bases outside the gene matches: 10. The CDR3 loop reads CSASIGTGDGNEQYF. In nucleotides, the CDR3 is TGCAGTGCTAGTATCGGGACAGGGGATGGGAACGAGCAGTACTTC.

V and J are TRBV18 and TRBJ2-7; perhaps TRBD1 as D (6 bases). The CDR3 sequence is 13 residues long. Germline CDR1 reads KGHSH; CDR2 reads LQKENI. Trimming stripped 6 bases from V and 2 bases from J, with 11 bases between. The CDR3 DNA reads TGTGCCAGCTCGCGGACAGCGACCTACGAGCAGTACTTC. Amino acids: CASSRTATYEQYF.

The CDR3 loop reads CASSTGGRIYGYTF. The DNA of the CDR3 is TGTGCCAGCAGCACCGGAGGGCGGATCTATGGCTACACCTTC. V gene TRBV5-5 combines with J gene TRBJ1-2; D ambiguous. V dropped 4 bases and J dropped 4 bases, with 14 bases sitting between them. This CDR3 region has 14 residues. Germline CDR1 SGHKS, CDR2 YYEKEE (reference sequence).

The CDR3 nucleotides are TGTGCCAGCACCCCCGCGGGTCAAACGGGGGAGCAGTACTTC. Translation gives CASTPAGQTGEQYF. The rearrangement uses TRBV6-5 and TRBJ2-7; D possibly corresponds to TRBD2 (5 bases). Germline-derived CDR1 and CDR2 are MNHEY and SVGAGI. The CDR3 sequence is 14 residues long. Trimming took 7 bases from V and 7 from J, leaving 20 bases between them.

This clone has more than one count but fewer than ten. The chain has TRBV5-1 and TRBJ2-2, with a tentative D call TRBD2 (6 bases). The CDR3 length is 15 residues. V was cut by 0 bases and J by 1 base, with 7 bases left in between. Germline CDR1 is SGHRS and CDR2 is YFSETQ. The CDR3 nucleotides are TGCGCCAGCAGCTTGGGTAGCGGGAACACCGGGGAGCTGTTTTTT. It yields the protein CASSLGSGNTGELFF.

This clone was counted once. CDR3 sequence (DNA): TGTGCCAGTAGTAGAAGTCCCGCAGTCTCTTCCTACGAGCAGTACTTC. It yields the protein CASSRSPAVSSYEQYF. V usage is TRBV19 and J usage is TRBJ2-7; the D is unclear. V was pared by 4 bases and J by 1 base, with 17 bases between. There are 16 residues in the CDR3. Germline values: CDR1 LNHDA, CDR2 SQIVND (reference sequence).

As for this clone: Additional DNA sequences in this sample encode the identical CDR3. V gene TRBV6-1 combines with J gene TRBJ1-2; no firm D call. The CDR3 contains 12 residues. The germline gives CDR1 MNHNS, CDR2 SASEGT. V was clipped by 2 bases and J by 5 bases, with 6 bases between them. The CDR3 protein is CASSEPGYGYTF. The CDR3 DNA is TGTGCCAGCAGTGAACCCGGTTATGGCTACACCTTC.

This clone was counted a single time. This chain connects TRBV10-3 to TRBJ2-7, with 7 bases matching TRBD2. Trimming took 0 bases from V and 3 from J; bases not matched to a gene: 2. Germline V gene lookup returns CDR1 ENHRY and CDR2 SYGVKD. The CDR3 covers 14 residues. The CDR3 spells CAISESGGDYEQYF. The CDR3 DNA reads as TGTGCCATCAGTGAGTCGGGAGGGGACTACGAGCAGTACTTC.

The chain combines TRBV21-1 with TRBJ1-3. TRBV21-1 is classified as a pseudogene. The CDR3 length is 15 residues. The CDR3 protein is CASSGRWDSGNTIYF. CDR3 DNA: TGTGCCAGCAGCGGGAGATGGGACTCTGGAAACACCATATATTTT.

V is TRBV5-4 and J is TRBJ1-2; 7 nucleotides match TRBD1. The germline V gene encodes CDR1 SGHNT and CDR2 YYREEE (reference sequence). J lost 6 bases, V lost 2 bases, and 10 bases had no gene match. The CDR3 has 15 amino acids. DNA of the CDR3: TGTGCCAGCAGCTTCGGAAGGGGGCTAGGGGATGGCTACACCTTC. Translating gives CASSFGRGLGDGYTF.

In its sample, this clone was seen once. The chain carries TRBV11-3 and TRBJ2-1; D unresolved. Germline CDR1 and CDR2: SGHNT and YENEEA. The length of the CDR3 is 15 residues. V was shortened by 4 bases and J by 6 bases, with 16 bases between the two germline ends. The CDR3 DNA reads as TGTGCCAGCAGCTCCCATAGCAGTGCGGTCAATGAGCAGTTCTTC. Translating it yields CASSSHSSAVNEQFF. Based on the CDR3 plus reference TRBV11-3 and TRBJ2-1, the full variable domain is EAGVVQSPRYKIIEKKQPVAFWCNPISGHNTLYWYLQNLGQGPELLIRYENEEAVDDSQLPKDRFSAERLKGVDSTLKIQPAELGDSAVYLCASSSHSSAVNEQFFGPGTRLTVL.